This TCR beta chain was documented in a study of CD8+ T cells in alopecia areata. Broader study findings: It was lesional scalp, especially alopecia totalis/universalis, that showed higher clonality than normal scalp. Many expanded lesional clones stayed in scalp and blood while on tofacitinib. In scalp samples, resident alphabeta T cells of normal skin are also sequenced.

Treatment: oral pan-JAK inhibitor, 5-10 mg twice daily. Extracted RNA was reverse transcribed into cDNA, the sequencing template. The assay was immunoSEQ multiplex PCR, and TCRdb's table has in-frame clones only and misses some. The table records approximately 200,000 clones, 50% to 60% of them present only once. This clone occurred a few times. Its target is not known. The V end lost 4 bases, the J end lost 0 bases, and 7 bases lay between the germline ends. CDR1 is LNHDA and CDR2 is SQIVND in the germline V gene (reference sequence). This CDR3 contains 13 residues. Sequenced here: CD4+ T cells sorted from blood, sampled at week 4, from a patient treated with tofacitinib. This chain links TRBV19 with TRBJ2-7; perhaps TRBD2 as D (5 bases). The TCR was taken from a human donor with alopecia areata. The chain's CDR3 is CASSTGSSYEQYF. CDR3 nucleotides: TGTGCCAGTAGTACGGGGAGCTCCTACGAGCAGTACTTC.